This TCR beta chain was found in a study of blood T cell repertoires in COVID-19. V lost 2 bases to trimming and J lost 0 bases; unmatched junction nucleotides: 6. CDR3 length: 16 residues. The germline V gene has CDR1 MNHEY and CDR2 SVGAGI. This study enrolled people aged about 18 to 95 from 24 US geographic areas. In the authors' workflow: How many nucleated cells were present was estimated from reference gene primer amplification. Data came from immunoSEQ multiplex PCR; TCRdb stores just in-frame clones and leaves some out. Clone size and the V and J calls come from that table; the DNA yielded D and trimming. The profile shows some 170,000 clones, roughly 87% of them singletons.

The source is a human donor with acute COVID-19. The donor label of this sample is uncertain. The sample was PBMCs or T cells enriched from blood (not recorded which). The J gene is TRBJ2-7, the V gene TRBV6-5; 8 bases agree with TRBD1. The chain's CDR3 is CASSYRLDRVSYEQYF. CDR3 nucleotide sequence: TGTGCCAGCAGTTACCGGCTGGACAGGGTCTCCTACGAGCAGTACTTC.